These T cell receptor beta chains were read from a single sample in a study of cytomegalovirus exposure and HLA in healthy donors. Sequencing used immunoSEQ multiplex PCR; TCRdb keeps in-frame clones, though not all of them. The sample lists 90,000 to 110,000 clones, 70% to 80% occurring once. Sequenced: PBMCs. The receptor set was obtained from a man younger than 40 in good health and CMV-seronegative. Each CDR3 is given with its conserved first and last residue. The D gene is left open where the match is weak. A row's size may be missing; if present it is once, few, many or a size class.

D: .
size: .
V: TRBV20-1
J: TRBJ2-1
CDR3: CSARDLGEQFF
DNA: TGCAGTGCTCGGGACTTGGGAGAGCAGTTCTTC

D: TRBD2
size: .
V: TRBV7-8
J: TRBJ2-7
CDR3: CASSLSTGGGSVNEQYF
DNA: TGTGCCAGCAGCTTATCCACTGGCGGGGGGTCGGTCAACGAGCAGTACTTC

D: .
size: .
V: TRBV28
J: TRBJ1-5
CDR3: CASSFAGSNQPQHF
DNA: TGTGCCAGCAGTTTCGCCGGGAGCAATCAGCCCCAGCATTTT

D: .
size: .
V: TRBV15
J: TRBJ2-2
CDR3: CATSRGGTNTGELFF
DNA: TGTGCCACCAGCAGAGGGGGCACGAACACCGGGGAGCTGTTTTTT

D: TRBD1
size: .
V: TRBV6-6
J: TRBJ2-7
CDR3: CASSYNQGAGEQYF
DNA: TGTGCCAGCAGTTACAACCAGGGGGCAGGCGAGCAGTACTTC

D: .
size: once
V: TRBV28
J: TRBJ2-1
CDR3: CASSLAEFYNEQFF
DNA: TGTGCCAGCAGTTTAGCGGAGTTCTACAATGAGCAGTTCTTC

D: TRBD2
size: .
V: TRBV9
J: TRBJ2-5
CDR3: CASSARGGSSAEQYF
DNA: TGTGCCAGCAGCGCCCGGGGCGGGAGCTCCGCGGAGCAGTACTTC

D: .
size: .
V: TRBV4-1
J: TRBJ2-1
CDR3: CASSLRDNEQFF
DNA: TGCGCCAGCAGCCTGCGAGACAATGAGCAGTTCTTC

D: .
size: .
V: TRBV9
J: TRBJ2-3
CDR3: CASSVGPREWGDTQYF
DNA: TGTGCCAGCAGCGTAGGTCCACGGGAGTGGGGAGATACGCAGTATTTT

D: TRBD2
size: .
V: TRBV5-1
J: TRBJ2-3
CDR3: CASSLSTGLAGEDTQYF
DNA: TGCGCCAGCAGCTTAAGTACAGGACTAGCGGGAGAAGATACGCAGTATTTT

D: .
size: .
V: TRBV5-1
J: TRBJ2-7
CDR3: CASSLAGSSRGEQYF
DNA: TGCGCCAGCAGCTTGGCGGGGTCCAGCCGAGGCGAGCAGTACTTC